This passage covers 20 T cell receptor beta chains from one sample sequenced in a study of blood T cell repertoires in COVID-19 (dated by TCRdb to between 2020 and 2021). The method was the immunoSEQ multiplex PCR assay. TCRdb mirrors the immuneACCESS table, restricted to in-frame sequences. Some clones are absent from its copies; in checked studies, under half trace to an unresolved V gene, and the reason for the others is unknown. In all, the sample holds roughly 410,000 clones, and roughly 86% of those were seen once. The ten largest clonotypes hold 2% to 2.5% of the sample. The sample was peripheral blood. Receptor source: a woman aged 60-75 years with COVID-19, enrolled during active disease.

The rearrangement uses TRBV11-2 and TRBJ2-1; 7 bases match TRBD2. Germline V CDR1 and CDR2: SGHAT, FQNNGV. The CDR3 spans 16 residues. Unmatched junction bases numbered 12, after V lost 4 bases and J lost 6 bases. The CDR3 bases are TGTGCCAGCAGCTCCATGGGAGCGGGGCCTGCCAATGAGCAGTTCTTC. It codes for CASSSMGAGPANEQFF.

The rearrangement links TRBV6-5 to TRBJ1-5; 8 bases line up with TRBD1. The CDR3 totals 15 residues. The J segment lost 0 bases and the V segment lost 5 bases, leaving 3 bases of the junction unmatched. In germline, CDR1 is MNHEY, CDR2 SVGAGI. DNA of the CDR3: TGTGCCAGCAGTAAGACAGGGGCTAGCAATCAGCCCCAGCATTTT. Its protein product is CASSKTGASNQPQHF.

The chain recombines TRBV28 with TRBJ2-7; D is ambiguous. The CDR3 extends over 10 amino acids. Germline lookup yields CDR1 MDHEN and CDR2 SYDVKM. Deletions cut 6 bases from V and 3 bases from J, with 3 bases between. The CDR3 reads CASSRYEQYF. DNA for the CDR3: TGTGCCAGCAGCCGCTACGAGCAGTACTTC.

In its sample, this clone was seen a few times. The CDR3 is CASSQLDGRNTEAFF. Here the CDR3 DNA reads TGTGCCAGCAGCCAACTAGACGGCCGCAACACTGAAGCTTTCTTT. This chain connects TRBV3-1 (or the pseudogene TRBV3-2) to TRBJ1-1; no reliable D call. V lost 2 bases to trimming and J lost 2 bases, with 12 bases between them. The CDR3 consists of 15 residues. Germline CDR1 reads LGHDT; CDR2 reads YNNKEL (reference sequence).

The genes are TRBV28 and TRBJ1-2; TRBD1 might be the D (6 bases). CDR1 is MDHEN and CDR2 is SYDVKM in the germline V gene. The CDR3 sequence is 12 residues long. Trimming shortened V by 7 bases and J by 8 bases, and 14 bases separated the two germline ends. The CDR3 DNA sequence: TGTGCCAGCACCAGGGGCGTCCGGGGCTACACCTTC. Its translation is CASTRGVRGYTF.

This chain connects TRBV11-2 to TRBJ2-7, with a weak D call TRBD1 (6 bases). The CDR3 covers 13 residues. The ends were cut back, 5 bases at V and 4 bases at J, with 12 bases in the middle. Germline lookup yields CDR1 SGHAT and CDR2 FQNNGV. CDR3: CASSPPGTYEQYF. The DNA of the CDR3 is TGTGCCAGCAGCCCCCCGGGGACATACGAGCAGTACTTC.

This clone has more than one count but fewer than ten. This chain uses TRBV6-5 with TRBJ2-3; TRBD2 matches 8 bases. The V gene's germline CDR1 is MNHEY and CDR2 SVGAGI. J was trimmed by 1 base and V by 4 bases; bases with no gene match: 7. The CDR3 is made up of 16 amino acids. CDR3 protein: CASSSRRAGGTDTQYF. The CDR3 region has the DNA TGTGCCAGCAGTTCCCGTCGAGCGGGGGGCACAGATACGCAGTATTTT.

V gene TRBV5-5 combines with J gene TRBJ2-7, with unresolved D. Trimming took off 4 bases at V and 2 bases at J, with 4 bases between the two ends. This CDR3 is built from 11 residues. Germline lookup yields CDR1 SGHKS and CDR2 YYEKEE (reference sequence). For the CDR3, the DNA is TGTGCCAGCAGCCGGGCCTACGAGCAGTACTTC. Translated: CASSRAYEQYF.

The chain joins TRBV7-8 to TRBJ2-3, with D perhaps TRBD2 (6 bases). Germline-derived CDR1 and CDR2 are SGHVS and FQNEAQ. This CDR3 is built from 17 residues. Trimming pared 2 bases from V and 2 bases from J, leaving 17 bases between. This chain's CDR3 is CASSLYGGAGPTDTQYF. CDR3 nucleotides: TGTGCCAGCAGCTTATATGGAGGGGCGGGACCCACAGATACGCAGTATTTT.

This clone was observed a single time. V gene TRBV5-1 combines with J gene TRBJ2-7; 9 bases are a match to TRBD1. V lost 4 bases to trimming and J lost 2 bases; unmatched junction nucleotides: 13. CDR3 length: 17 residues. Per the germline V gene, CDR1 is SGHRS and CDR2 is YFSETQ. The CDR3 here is CASSRAGTGKSTYEQYF. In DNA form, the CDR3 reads TGCGCCAGCAGCCGGGCCGGGACAGGGAAGTCCACCTACGAGCAGTACTTC.

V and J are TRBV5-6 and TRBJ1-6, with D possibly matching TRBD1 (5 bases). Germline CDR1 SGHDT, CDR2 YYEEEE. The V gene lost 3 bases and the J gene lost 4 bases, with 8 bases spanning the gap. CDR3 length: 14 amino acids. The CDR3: CASSYRIYNSPLHF. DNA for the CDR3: TGTGCCAGCAGCTACAGGATTTATAATTCACCCCTCCACTTT.

This CDR3 is CASSPTRYGYTF. As DNA, the CDR3 is TGTGCCAGCAGCCCAACTCGGTATGGCTACACCTTC. The chain is built from TRBV7-8 and TRBJ1-2; D remains ambiguous. V lost 5 bases and J lost 5, with 9 bases in between. The CDR3 loop spans 12 amino acids. The germline gives CDR1 SGHVS, CDR2 FQNEAQ.

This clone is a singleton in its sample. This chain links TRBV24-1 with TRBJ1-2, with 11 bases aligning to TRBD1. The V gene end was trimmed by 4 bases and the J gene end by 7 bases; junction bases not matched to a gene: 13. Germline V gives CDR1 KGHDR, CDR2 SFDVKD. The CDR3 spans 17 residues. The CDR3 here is CATSESGQGASLSGYTF. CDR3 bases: TGTGCCACCAGTGAGAGCGGACAGGGGGCGAGTTTGTCTGGCTACACCTTC.

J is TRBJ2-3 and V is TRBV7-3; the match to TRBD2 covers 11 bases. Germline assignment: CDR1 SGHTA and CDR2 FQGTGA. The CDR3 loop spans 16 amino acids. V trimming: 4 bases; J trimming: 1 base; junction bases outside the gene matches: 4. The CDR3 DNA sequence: TGTGCCAGCAGCTCAGGGGGACTAGCGGGCACAGATACGCAGTATTTT. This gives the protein CASSSGGLAGTDTQYF.

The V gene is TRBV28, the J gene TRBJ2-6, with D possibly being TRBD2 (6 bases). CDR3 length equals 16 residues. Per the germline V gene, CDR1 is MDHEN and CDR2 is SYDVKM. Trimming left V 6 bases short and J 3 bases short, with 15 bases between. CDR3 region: CASSSAGGYGANVLTF. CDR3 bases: TGTGCCAGCAGCTCGGCCGGGGGTTATGGGGCCAACGTCCTGACTTTC.

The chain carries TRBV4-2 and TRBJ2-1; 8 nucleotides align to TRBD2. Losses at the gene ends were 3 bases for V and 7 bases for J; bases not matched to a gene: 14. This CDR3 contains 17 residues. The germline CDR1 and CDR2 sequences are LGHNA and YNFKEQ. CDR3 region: CASSQDFRGGPWNEQFF. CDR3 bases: TGTGCCAGCAGCCAGGATTTTCGCGGGGGGCCGTGGAATGAGCAGTTCTTC.

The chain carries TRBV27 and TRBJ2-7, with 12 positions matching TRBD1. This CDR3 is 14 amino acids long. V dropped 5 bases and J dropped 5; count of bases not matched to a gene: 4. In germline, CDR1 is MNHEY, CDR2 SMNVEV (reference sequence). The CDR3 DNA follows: TGTGCCAGCAGTCCCGGGACAGGGGGCAACGAGCAGTACTTC. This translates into CASSPGTGGNEQYF.

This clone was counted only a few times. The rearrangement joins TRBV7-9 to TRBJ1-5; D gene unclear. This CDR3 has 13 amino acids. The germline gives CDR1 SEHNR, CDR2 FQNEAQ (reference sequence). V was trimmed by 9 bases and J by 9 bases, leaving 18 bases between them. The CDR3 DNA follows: TGTGCCAGTAACTTAGGAGGGAACGGGCCCCAGCATTTT. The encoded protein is CASNLGGNGPQHF.

CDR3 loop: CASSVGPDIYGYTF. CDR3 bases: TGTGCCAGCAGCGTAGGTCCAGACATCTATGGCTACACCTTC. This chain uses TRBV9 with TRBJ1-2; D is ambiguous. This CDR3 is built from 14 residues. The V end lost 0 bases, the J end lost 4 bases, and 10 bases lay between the germline ends. The germline V gene has CDR1 SGDLS and CDR2 YYNGEE.

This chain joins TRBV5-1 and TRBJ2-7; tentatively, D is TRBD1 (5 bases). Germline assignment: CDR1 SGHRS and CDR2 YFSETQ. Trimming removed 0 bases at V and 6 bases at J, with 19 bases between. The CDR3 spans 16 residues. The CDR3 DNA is TGCGCCAGCAGCTTGGGAGCCCAGGGCTCCCTCTTCGAGCAGTACTTC. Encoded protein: CASSLGAQGSLFEQYF.